The rows below give T cell receptor beta chains drawn from one sample of a study of response to subunit inactivated influenza vaccine. TCRdb redid the calling of the RT-PCR reads with MiXCR, one entry per CDR3 protein. The sample lists approximately 520,000 distinct CDR3 sequences, around 25% occurring once. The sample consisted of CD4+ T cells sorted from PBMCs, taken roughly 5 days after vaccination. These receptor sequences come from a man aged 50 to 60 who received an inactivated influenza vaccine. Each CDR3 is given with its conserved first and last residue. D genes are given only for firm matches. Rows give clone size only sometimes, using once, few, many, or a class for an expanded clone.

TRBJ2-3 NA TRBV20-1 few TGCAGTGCCCCAGTTGGGAGCACAGATACGCAGTATTTT CSAPVGSTDTQYF
TRBJ1-2 NA TRBV28 few TGTGCCAGCAGTCCCACCGGGAGTGTGTATGGCTACACCTTC CASSPTGSVYGYTF
TRBJ2-1 NA TRBV20-1 NA TGCAGTGCTAGACGCGGCCAAGAGACCAGGCTGTTCTTC CSARRGQETRLFF
TRBJ1-1 NA TRBV27 few TGTGCCAGCAGTTGGGCCCAGGGCACTGAAGCTTTCTTT CASSWAQGTEAFF
TRBJ2-5 NA TRBV7-2 NA TGTGCCAGCAGCCGGTATCGGCGCGAGACCCAGTACTTC CASSRYRRETQYF
TRBJ2-3 TRBD2 TRBV7-8 NA TGTGCCAGCAGCCCTCGGACTAGCGGGGGTCCGAAGGGCACAGATACGCAGTATTTT CASSPRTSGGPKGTDTQYF
TRBJ1-1 TRBD1 TRBV7-2 NA TGTGCCAGCAGCGAACTCCCAGGGGGCGTGACTGAAGCTTTCTTT CASSELPGGVTEAFF
TRBJ1-6 NA TRBV30 NA TGTGCCTGGGAGCTGGCCTATTCACCCCTCCACTTT CAWELAYSPLHF
TRBJ1-2 TRBD1 TRBV12-3/TRBV12-4 NA TGTGCCAGCAGTTTAGCGTACGGAGGGGGCAGACATGGCTACACCTTC CASSLAYGGGRHGYTF
TRBJ1-4 NA TRBV20-1 few TGCAGTGTCCCAGGGGCCATAGGGGAAAAACTGTTTTTT CSVPGAIGEKLFF
TRBJ2-1 TRBD2 TRBV20-1 NA TGCAGTGCTCCCCGCGGGGGGGGCAATGAGCAGTTCTTC CSAPRGGGNEQFF
TRBJ1-5 TRBD1 TRBV29-1 NA TGCAGCGTGACCGACGGGACAGGCAATAGCAATCAGCCCCAGCATTTT CSVTDGTGNSNQPQHF
TRBJ1-6 NA TRBV6-1 few TGTGCCAGCAGGACGGGGACCAATAATTCACCCCTCCACTTT CASRTGTNNSPLHF
TRBJ2-7 TRBD1 TRBV2 NA TGTGCCAGCAGAATACAGGGGGGAGCCTACGAGCAGTACTTC CASRIQGGAYEQYF
TRBJ2-3 NA TRBV20-1 NA TGCAGTGCGGGGGGCCCCAGCACAGATACGCAGTATTTT CSAGGPSTDTQYF
TRBJ2-3 NA TRBV6-1 NA TGTGCCACCTATGGGATTCCTCACACAGATACGCAGTATTTT CATYGIPHTDTQYF
TRBJ2-5 NA TRBV29-1 few TGCAGCGTTGGTGATTACCAAGAGACCCAGTACTTC CSVGDYQETQYF
TRBJ1-3 NA TRBV7-2 few TGTGCCAGCAGCTCAGGACAGACTGGAAACACCATATATTTT CASSSGQTGNTIYF
TRBJ2-7 NA TRBV4-1 NA TGCGCCAGCAGCCTTCGGAACAGATCTGGGTACGAGCAGTACTTC CASSLRNRSGYEQYF
TRBJ2-7 NA TRBV28 many TGTGCCAGCAGTACCGCGGGGTGGGAGAAGTACTTC CASSTAGWEKYF
TRBJ2-5 TRBD1 TRBV5-6 few TGTGCCAGCAGCCTTATGACAGGGGGCCTGGAGACCCAGTACTTC CASSLMTGGLETQYF
TRBJ2-7 NA TRBV5-4 few TGTGCCAGCAGCTTAGGACAGAGCCGCGAGCAGTACTTC CASSLGQSREQYF
TRBJ1-2 NA TRBV20-1 few TGCAGTGCTAGCAAAGGGGGACACAGTAACTATGGCTACACCTTC CSASKGGHSNYGYTF
TRBJ2-7 NA TRBV28 once TGTGCCAGCAGGCTGTCAGAGTACGAGCAGTACTTC CASRLSEYEQYF
TRBJ2-3 NA TRBV7-2 NA TGTGCCAGCAGCTGGGGCGCTTCAGATACGCAGTATTTT CASSWGASDTQYF
TRBJ2-2 NA TRBV4-2 NA TGTGCCAGCAGCCGAATGGACGGGAACACCGGGGAGCTGTTTTTT CASSRMDGNTGELFF
TRBJ2-7 NA TRBV5-1 many TGTGCCAGCAGTTTGGGCTCCAGCTCCTACGAGCAGTACTTC CASSLGSSSYEQYF
TRBJ2-7 TRBD1 TRBV18 NA TGTGCCAGCTCACCACCCGCCGGACAGGGTTACGAGCAGTACTTC CASSPPAGQGYEQYF
TRBJ1-3 NA TRBV20-1 few TGCAGTGCTAGCTCTGGAACCTCCTCTGGAAACACCATATATTTT CSASSGTSSGNTIYF
TRBJ2-1 NA TRBV7-3 NA TGTGCCAGCAGTCCAGGGGCTAGCGGCTTCAATGAGCAGTTCTTC CASSPGASGFNEQFF
TRBJ2-1 NA TRBV19 NA TGTGCCAGTAGTATAGTTCCCCCTATTTACAATGAGCAGTTCTTC CASSIVPPIYNEQFF
TRBJ2-2 NA TRBV20-1 NA TGCAGTGCTAGCCTAGTCACCGGGGAGCTGTTTTTT CSASLVTGELFF
TRBJ2-7 TRBD2 TRBV6-1 few TGTGCCAGCAGCCTGACTAGCCGTTACGAGCAGTACTTC CASSLTSRYEQYF
TRBJ2-7 TRBD2 TRBV6-1 few TGTGCCAGCAGTGAAGCGCTTATCCTAGCGGGAGTTAGAAAACCCCGCGAGCAGTACTTC CASSEALILAGVRKPREQYF
TRBJ1-5 NA TRBV6-1 few TGTGCCAGCAGTGCCGTGGGGGCTCAGCCCCAGCATTTT CASSAVGAQPQHF
TRBJ2-1 NA TRBV12-5 few TGTGCTAGTGGTTTGGGCAGGGGCTACAATGAGCAGTTCTTC CASGLGRGYNEQFF
TRBJ2-1 NA TRBV4-1 NA TGCGCCAGCAGCCAAGGACCGGGGGCAGGGGCGTTCTTC CASSQGPGAGAFF
TRBJ2-6 TRBD1 TRBV5-1 NA TGCGCCAGCAGACAAACAGGGGCTGGGGCCAACGTCCCGACTTTC CASRQTGAGANVPTF
TRBJ2-1 NA TRBV20-1 NA TGCAGTGCCTGGGGACTCCGGGGGAATGAGCAGTTCTTC CSAWGLRGNEQFF
TRBJ2-7 NA TRBV12-3/TRBV12-4 few TGTGCCAGCAGTTTAACCGGCCGGGTGGGCAACGAGCAGTACTTC CASSLTGRVGNEQYF
TRBJ2-1 TRBD2 TRBV7-2 NA TGTGCCAGCAGCACCGCGGGGGGAATCTACAATGAGCAGTTCTTC CASSTAGGIYNEQFF
TRBJ1-4 NA TRBV11-2 few TGTGCCAGCAGCACGGGAGGGACTAATGAAAAACTGTTTTTT CASSTGGTNEKLFF
TRBJ1-5 NA TRBV20-1 NA TGCAGTGCTAGACGCCAAGGTAGCGGTCAGCCCCAGCATTTT CSARRQGSGQPQHF
TRBJ2-2 NA TRBV20-1 few TGCAGTGCTAGAGAGGAGACGAGGGCGACGACCGGGGAGCTGTTTTTT CSAREETRATTGELFF
TRBJ2-1 TRBD2 TRBV9 NA TGTACCAGCACCTCTAGCGGACGGAGCTACAATGAGCAGTTCTTC CTSTSSGRSYNEQFF
TRBJ2-5 NA TRBV29-1 many TGCAGCGTTGAGTTAGGAGAGACCCAGTACTTC CSVELGETQYF
TRBJ2-6 TRBD1 TRBV5-6 few TGTGCCACCGGACAGGTTAACTCTGGGGCCAACGTCCTGACTTTC CATGQVNSGANVLTF
TRBJ2-1 TRBD1 TRBV20-1 NA TGCAGTGCTAGACACGACAGGGGGCGGAATGAGCAGTTCTTC CSARHDRGRNEQFF
TRBJ1-2 NA TRBV6-2/TRBV6-3 few TGTGCCAGCAAATACGGCGAGGTACCGTATGGCTACACCTTC CASKYGEVPYGYTF
TRBJ2-3 NA TRBV4-3 NA TGCGCCAGCAGCCAAGATAATGGGGGTAATACGCAGTATTTT CASSQDNGGNTQYF
TRBJ2-1 TRBD2 TRBV10-3 NA TGTGCCATCAGTGAGTTCGGGAGGTTTGGGGGCAATGAGCAGTTCTTC CAISEFGRFGGNEQFF
TRBJ1-1 TRBD1 TRBV7-9 NA TGTGCCAGCAGCTTACGCGGACAGGGGGCGGAAGCTTTCTTT CASSLRGQGAEAFF